This TCR beta chain was recovered during a study of early T cells in non-severe SARS-CoV-2 infection. One entry per CDR3 protein, called by TCRdb with MiXCR from the 5' RACE reads. The sample has roughly 120,000 distinct CDR3 sequences; roughly an eighth are singletons. The CDR3 runs to 16 residues. Between the trimmed V and J ends, which lost 4 bases and 6 bases, there was a span of 18 bases. CDR1 and CDR2 from the germline V gene are MNHEY and SVGAGI. The receptor's source is an adult who was a healthcare worker with PCR-confirmed SARS-CoV-2 infection or an uninfected control (not recorded which). The sequencing used whole blood, collected at baseline. This chain joins TRBV6-5 and TRBJ2-2; no definite D call. In DNA, the CDR3 is TGTGCCAGCAGTTCCCCGGGCGGCATCAAGGCCGGGGAGCTGTTTTTT. It codes for CASSSPGGIKAGELFF.